This TCR beta chain was sequenced during a study of post-analysis software for immune sequencing data. Study-level background: Multiple sclerosis in the patients followed relapsing-remitting, secondary progressive and progressive-relapsing courses. General study points: Strong co-clustering by F measure linked samples that shared a preparation batch. In patients, 4 to 6 TRBV segments were more frequent than in controls, with TRBV5-6, TRBV5-1 and TRBV20-1 among them.

The ends were cut back, 0 bases at V and 5 bases at J, with 20 bases in the middle. Germline loops: CDR1 MNHNS, CDR2 SASEGT. The CDR3 has 17 amino acids. Comments on this clonotype: Its antigen is still unknown.

Unique molecular identifiers had been added to the TCR beta cDNA libraries. When about 0.95 to 10 million T cells were used, they gave some 520,000 cDNA molecules. MiXCR, run by TCRdb on the PCR reads, gives a single entry per CDR3 protein. The sample has 750,000 to 950,000 distinct CDR3 sequences; under 70% are singletons. The chain recombines TRBV6-1 with TRBJ2-7, with D maybe TRBD2 (5 bases). Sequenced sample: blood. This clonotype was sampled from a girl aged 10 to 17 with multiple sclerosis. This CDR3 is CASSEAGAGGIGDEQYF. In nucleotides, the CDR3 is TGTGCCAGCAGTGAAGCCGGTGCAGGCGGTATCGGGGACGAGCAGTACTTC.